This T cell receptor beta chain originates from a study of T-cell memory formation after mild COVID-19. The sample holds a few counts of this clonotype. Its specificity is unknown. Notes on the study in general: Pre-infection memory showed some responding clones, and this suggested that cross-reactive memory joined.

TCRdb itself ran the 5' RACE reads through MiXCR, one entry per CDR3 protein. The sample has 65,000 to 95,000 distinct CDR3 sequences, 13% seen once. This sequence originates from a man younger than 35 who had mild COVID-19 (a few samples of this study predate the infection). Cell type and time point are not known. The sample consisted of PBMCs or a T cell subset sorted from them (not recorded which).

CDR3 protein: CASSSGQTGTGSYNEQFF. In DNA, the CDR3 is TGTGCCAGCAGCTCAGGCCAAACGGGGACAGGGAGCTACAATGAGCAGTTCTTC. The chain couples TRBV7-9 to TRBJ2-1, with 9 bases matching TRBD1. The CDR3 runs 18 residues. Germline values: CDR1 SEHNR, CDR2 FQNEAQ (reference sequence). V gave up 4 bases and J gave up 3 bases; unmatched junction bases: 13.